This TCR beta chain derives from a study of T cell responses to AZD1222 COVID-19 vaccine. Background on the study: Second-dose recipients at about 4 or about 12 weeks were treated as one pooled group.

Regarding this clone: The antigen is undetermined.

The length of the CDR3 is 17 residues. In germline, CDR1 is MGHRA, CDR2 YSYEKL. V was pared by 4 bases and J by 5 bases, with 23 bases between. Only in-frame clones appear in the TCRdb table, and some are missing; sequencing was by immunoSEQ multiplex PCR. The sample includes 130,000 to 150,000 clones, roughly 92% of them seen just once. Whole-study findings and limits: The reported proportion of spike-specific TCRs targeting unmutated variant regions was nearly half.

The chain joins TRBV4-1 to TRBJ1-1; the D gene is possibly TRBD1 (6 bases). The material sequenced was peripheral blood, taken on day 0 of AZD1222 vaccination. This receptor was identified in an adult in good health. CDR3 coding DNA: TGCGCCAGCAGCCGGCGCCTTAAGGGGGGTAGGAATACTGAAGCTTTCTTT. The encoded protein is CASSRRLKGGRNTEAFF.